These 10 T cell receptor beta chains share one sample of origin, sequenced in a study of T cells after yellow fever vaccination. TCRdb recomputed calls from the 5' RACE reads with MiXCR, one row per CDR3 protein. The data hold about 350,000 distinct CDR3 sequences, with roughly 8.3% observed a single time. This specimen was PBMCs, taken roughly 46 days after the first yellow fever vaccination. All receptors derive from a man between 18 and 35 years old who received the YFV17D yellow fever vaccine.

In this sample, this clonotype turned up a few times. This rearrangement joins TRBV7-6 to TRBJ1-4; D unclear. Trimming removed 0 bases from V and 6 bases from J, with 14 bases in between. In germline, CDR1 is SGHVS, CDR2 FNYEAQ. The CDR3 covers 16 residues. CDR3 loop: CASSLAGGIGDEKLFF. For the CDR3, the DNA is TGTGCCAGCAGCTTAGCGGGCGGGATCGGCGATGAAAAACTGTTTTTT.

This clonotype was observed at least ten times. The chain combines TRBV7-2 with TRBJ1-2, with 7 bases identical to TRBD1. Germline values: CDR1 SGHTA, CDR2 FQGNSA. The length of the CDR3 is 13 residues. Losses at the gene ends were 5 bases for V and 2 bases for J; bases not matched to a gene: 2. The CDR3 loop is CASSQGQNYGYTF. The CDR3 bases are TGTGCCAGCAGCCAGGGACAGAACTATGGCTACACCTTC.

Concerning this clonotype: One end of the junction varies from germline; a read error may be responsible. The rearrangement uses TRBV29-1 and TRBJ2-7, with TRBD1 identical over 7 bases. This CDR3 is 12 amino acids long. Germline V lookup: CDR1 SQVTM, CDR2 ANQGSEA. This CDR3 is CSVRQGAFLMLF. The CDR3 region has the DNA TGCAGCGTTAGACAGGGAGCTTTCCTCATGCTCTTC.

This clonotype was counted only a few times. The rearrangement uses TRBV11-1 and TRBJ1-1; 7 bases map to TRBD1. This CDR3 is built from 15 residues. The trim removed 2 bases at V and 2 bases at J, leaving 5 bases unmatched. Germline V gives CDR1 SGHAT, CDR2 FQDESV (reference sequence). The CDR3 DNA follows: TGTGCCAGCAGCTTACGACAGGGAGGAAACACTGAAGCTTTCTTT. Translation gives CASSLRQGGNTEAFF.

The rearrangement links TRBV29-1 to TRBJ1-1; no firm D call. This CDR3 contains 12 residues. Germline values: CDR1 SQVTM, CDR2 ANQGSEA. Trimming shortened V by 1 base and J by 1 base, and 4 bases separated the two germline ends. The DNA for the CDR3 is TGCAGCGTTGAAGCAGGGAACACTGAAGCTTTCTTT. It specifies CSVEAGNTEAFF.

This clonotype was detected only a few times. V and J are TRBV23-1 and TRBJ2-1, with D hard to call. Being an ORF, TRBV23-1 has a function that is uncertain. This CDR3 comprises 16 residues. V lost 0 bases, J lost 3 bases, and 12 bases lay in between. CDR3 nucleotide sequence: TGCGCCAGCAGTCAATCTTGGCAGCGCAACTACAATGAGCAGTTCTTC. Residues: CASSQSWQRNYNEQFF.

This clonotype was counted a few times. The DNA for the CDR3 is TGCAGCGTGGGGAACCCCGCCAATGAGCAGTTCTTC. Its protein is CSVGNPANEQFF. The chain links TRBV29-1 to TRBJ2-1, with D hard to call. V lost 6 bases, J lost 6 bases, and 12 bases lay in between. Germline V gives CDR1 SQVTM, CDR2 ANQGSEA. The CDR3 length is 12 residues.

This clonotype was detected only a few times. The chain recombines TRBV3-1 with TRBJ2-3; D is unresolved. Trimming removed 0 bases from V and 7 bases from J, with 17 bases in between. This CDR3 has 16 residues. Germline assignment: CDR1 LGHDT and CDR2 YNNKEL (reference sequence). This chain's CDR3 is CASSQDLGRVSNTQYF. The CDR3 DNA reads TGTGCCAGCAGCCAAGATCTCGGTAGGGTTTCGAATACGCAGTATTTT.

This clonotype occurred a few times. The CDR3 DNA sequence: TGCAGTGCCGTTAGCGGGGGGAATTTCGAGACCCAGTACTTC. This codes for CSAVSGGNFETQYF. The J gene is TRBJ2-5, the V gene TRBV20-1; TRBD2 aligns across 10 bases. The CDR3 runs to 14 residues. Germline values: CDR1 DFQATT, CDR2 SNEGSKA (reference sequence). Trimming removed 6 bases from V and 5 bases from J; junction bases left unmatched: 9.

This sequence joins TRBV7-3 and TRBJ2-1; D possibly corresponds to TRBD1 (5 bases). This CDR3 has 15 residues. V lost 6 bases and J 9 bases, leaving 21 bases between the germline ends. Germline CDR1 reads SGHTA; CDR2 reads FQGTGA. CDR3 amino acids: CASRKDWGPRGEQFF. The CDR3 DNA follows: TGTGCCAGCAGGAAAGACTGGGGCCCTAGGGGTGAGCAGTTCTTC. The entire variable domain, with the rest obtained from reference TRBV7-3 and TRBJ2-1, is as follows: GAGVSQTPSNKVTEKGKYVELRCDPISGHTALYWYRQSLGQGPEFLIYFQGTGAADDSGLPNDRFFAVRPEGSVSTLKIQRTERGDSAVYLCASRKDWGPRGEQFFGPGTRLTVL.